This T cell receptor beta chain is drawn from a study of cytomegalovirus exposure and HLA in healthy donors. Though nominally healthy at sampling, donors likely had unrecorded immune exposures. Germline assignment: CDR1 SGDLS and CDR2 YYNGEE. Trimming shortened V by 0 bases and J by 10 bases, and 22 bases separated the two germline ends. There are 17 residues in the CDR3. With 60 Vbeta and 13 Jbeta primers, the PCR was carried out. Sequencing used immunoSEQ multiplex PCR; TCRdb keeps in-frame clones, though not all of them. This listing includes tens of thousands of clones. Material: PBMCs. This chain joins TRBV9 and TRBJ2-2; maybe TRBD2 (6 bases). This TCR came from a male donor in good health and CMV-seropositive. DNA for the CDR3: TGTGCCAGCAGCGTAGGAGTTCGTCGGGGGAGAGCGGAGGAGCTGTTTTTT. Protein: CASSVGVRRGRAEELFF.